The text below deals with one TCR beta chain. The CDR3 has 13 residues. The germline V gene has CDR1 SGHNT and CDR2 YYREEE (reference sequence). Trimming cost V 3 bases and J 5 bases; bases outside gene matches: 3. In the original processing: Reference gene primer amplification yielded estimated nucleated cell counts. Clones were sequenced by immunoSEQ multiplex PCR, and TCRdb holds only the in-frame ones, with some missing. Clone size and V and J calls were adopted from that table, with D and trimming inferred from the DNA. Counted here are approximately 80,000 clones, roughly 86% occurring once; the ten biggest clones make up around 5.2%. The sample comes from a study of blood T cell repertoires in COVID-19. On the study more broadly: Donors in the United States, Italy and Spain gave samples during acute or convalescent COVID-19.

The sample consisted of peripheral blood. The V and J genes are TRBV5-4 and TRBJ2-3, with 7 nucleotides matching TRBD1. The source of this sequence is a man aged 35-49 years with acute or convalescent COVID-19. In DNA form, the CDR3 reads TGTGCCAGCAGCTCACAGGGGATAGATACGCAGTATTTT. This gives the protein CASSSQGIDTQYF.